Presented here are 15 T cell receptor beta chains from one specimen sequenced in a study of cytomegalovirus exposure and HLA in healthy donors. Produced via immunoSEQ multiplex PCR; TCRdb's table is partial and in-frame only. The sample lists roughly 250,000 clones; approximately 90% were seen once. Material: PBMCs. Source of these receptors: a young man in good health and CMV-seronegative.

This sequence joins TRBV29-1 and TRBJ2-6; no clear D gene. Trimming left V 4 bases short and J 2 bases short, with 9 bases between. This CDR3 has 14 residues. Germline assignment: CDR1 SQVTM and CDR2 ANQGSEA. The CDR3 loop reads CSVGLATGANVLTF. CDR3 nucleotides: TGCAGCGTTGGTTTAGCTACTGGGGCCAACGTCCTGACTTTC.

CDR3: CASRSDSGSYTQYF. The CDR3 nucleotides read TGTGCCAGCCGATCAGATAGCGGGAGTTATACGCAGTATTTT. The gene calls are TRBV18 and TRBJ2-3, with TRBD2 matching over 9 bases. Germline V gene sequence: CDR1 KGHSH, CDR2 LQKENI. V trimming: 8 bases; J trimming: 7 bases; junction bases outside the gene matches: 10. This CDR3 region has 14 residues.

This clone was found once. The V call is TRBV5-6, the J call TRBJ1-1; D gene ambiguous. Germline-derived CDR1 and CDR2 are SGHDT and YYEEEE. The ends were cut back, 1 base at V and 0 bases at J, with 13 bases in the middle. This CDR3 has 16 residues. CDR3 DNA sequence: TGTGCCAGCAGCTTGTTGTCAGTGAACATGAACACTGAAGCTTTCTTT. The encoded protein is CASSLLSVNMNTEAFF.

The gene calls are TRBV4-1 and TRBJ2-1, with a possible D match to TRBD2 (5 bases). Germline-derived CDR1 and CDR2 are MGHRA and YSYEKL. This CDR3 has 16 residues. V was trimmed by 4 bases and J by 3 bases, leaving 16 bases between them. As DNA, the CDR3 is TGCGCCAGCAGCCCACGGGGTGGACTCGACTACAATGAGCAGTTCTTC. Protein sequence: CASSPRGGLDYNEQFF.

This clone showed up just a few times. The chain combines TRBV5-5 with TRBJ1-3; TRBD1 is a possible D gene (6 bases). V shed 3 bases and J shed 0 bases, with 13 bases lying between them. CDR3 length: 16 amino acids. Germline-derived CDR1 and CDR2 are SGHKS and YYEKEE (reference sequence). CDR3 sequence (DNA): TGTGCCAGCAGCTGGGGGAGGGACATCTCTGGAAACACCATATATTTT. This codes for CASSWGRDISGNTIYF.

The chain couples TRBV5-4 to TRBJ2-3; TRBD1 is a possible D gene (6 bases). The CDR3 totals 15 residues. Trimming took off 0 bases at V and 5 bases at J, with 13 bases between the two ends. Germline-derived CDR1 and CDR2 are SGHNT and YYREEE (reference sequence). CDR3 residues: CASSLGLLQGDTQYF. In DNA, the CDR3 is TGTGCCAGCAGCTTGGGTCTGCTACAGGGAGATACGCAGTATTTT.

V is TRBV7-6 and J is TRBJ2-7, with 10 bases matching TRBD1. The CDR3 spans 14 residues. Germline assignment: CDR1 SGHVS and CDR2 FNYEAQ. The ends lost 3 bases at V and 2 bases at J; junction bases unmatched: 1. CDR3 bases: TGTGCCAGCAGCTTTGACAGGGGGCCCTACGAGCAGTACTTC. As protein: CASSFDRGPYEQYF.

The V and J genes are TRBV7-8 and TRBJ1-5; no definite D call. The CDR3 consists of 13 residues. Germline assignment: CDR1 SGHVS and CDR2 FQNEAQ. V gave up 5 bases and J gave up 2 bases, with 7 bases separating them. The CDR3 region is CASSRRGNQPQHF. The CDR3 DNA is TGTGCCAGCAGCCGGCGGGGCAATCAGCCCCAGCATTTT.

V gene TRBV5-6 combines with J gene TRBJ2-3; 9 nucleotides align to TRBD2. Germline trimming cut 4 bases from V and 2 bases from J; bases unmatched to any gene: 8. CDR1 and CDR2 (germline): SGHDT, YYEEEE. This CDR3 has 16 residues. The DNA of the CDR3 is TGTGCCAGCAGCGGGTTTTCTAGCGGGATCACAGATACGCAGTATTTT. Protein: CASSGFSSGITDTQYF.

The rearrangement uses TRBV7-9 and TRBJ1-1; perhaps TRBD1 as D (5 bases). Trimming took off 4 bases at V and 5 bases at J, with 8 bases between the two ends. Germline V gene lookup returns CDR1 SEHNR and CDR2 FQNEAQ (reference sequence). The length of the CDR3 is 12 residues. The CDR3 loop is CASSSGLTEAFF. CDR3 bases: TGTGCCAGCAGCTCAGGGTTAACTGAAGCTTTCTTT.

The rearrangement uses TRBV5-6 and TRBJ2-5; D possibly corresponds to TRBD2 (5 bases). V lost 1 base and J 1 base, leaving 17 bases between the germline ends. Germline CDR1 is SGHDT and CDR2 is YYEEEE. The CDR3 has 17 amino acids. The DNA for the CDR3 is TGTGCCAGCAGCTTGCGCCTGGACTCCAATACCCAAGAGACCCAGTACTTC. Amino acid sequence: CASSLRLDSNTQETQYF.

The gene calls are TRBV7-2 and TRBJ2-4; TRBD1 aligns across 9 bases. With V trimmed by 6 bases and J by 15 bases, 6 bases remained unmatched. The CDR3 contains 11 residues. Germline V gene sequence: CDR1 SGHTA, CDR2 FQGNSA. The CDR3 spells CASSHGTGSYF. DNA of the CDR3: TGTGCCAGCAGTCACGGGACAGGGTCGTACTTC.

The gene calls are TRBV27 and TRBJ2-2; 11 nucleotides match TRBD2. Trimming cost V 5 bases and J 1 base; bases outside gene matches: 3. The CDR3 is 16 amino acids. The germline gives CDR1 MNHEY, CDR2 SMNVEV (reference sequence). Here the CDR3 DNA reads TGTGCCAGCAGTCCCGGGACTAGCGGGAACACCGGGGAGCTGTTTTTT. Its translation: CASSPGTSGNTGELFF.

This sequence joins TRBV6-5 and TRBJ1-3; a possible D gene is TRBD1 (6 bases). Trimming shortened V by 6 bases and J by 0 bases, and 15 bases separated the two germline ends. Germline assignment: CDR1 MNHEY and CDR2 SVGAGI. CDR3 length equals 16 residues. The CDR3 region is CASSYGQPSSGNTIYF. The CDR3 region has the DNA TGTGCCAGCAGCTACGGACAGCCGAGCTCTGGAAACACCATATATTTT.

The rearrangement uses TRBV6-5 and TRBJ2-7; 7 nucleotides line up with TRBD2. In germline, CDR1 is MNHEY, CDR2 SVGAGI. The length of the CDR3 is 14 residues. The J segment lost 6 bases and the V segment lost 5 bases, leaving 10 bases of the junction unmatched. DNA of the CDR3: TGTGCCAGCAGTGCCCCGGGGAGGGAGGGCGAGCAGTACTTC. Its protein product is CASSAPGREGEQYF.